This is a list of T cell receptor beta chains from one sample in a study of blood T cell repertoires in COVID-19. The protocol was immunoSEQ multiplex PCR, while the TCRdb copy is restricted to in-frame clones and leaves out a portion. Seen here are around 70,000 clones, roughly 85% observed once, and the top ten hold less than 9%. Material: peripheral blood. The source of these receptors is a man in his thirties or forties with acute or convalescent COVID-19. CDR3s include the opening cysteine and the closing phenylalanine or tryptophan. Each record gives: D gene, clone size, V gene, J gene, CDR3 protein, CDR3 DNA. The D gene is left open where the match is weak. Only some rows state a clone size, as once, few, many or a class for expanded clones.

-	-	TRBV5-6	TRBJ1-1	CASSFTGTQNTEAFF	TGTGCCAGCAGCTTCACCGGGACACAGAACACTGAAGCTTTCTTT
-	-	TRBV28	TRBJ1-5	CASSRPGGGVLNQPQHF	TGTGCCAGCAGTAGACCCGGCGGAGGGGTCCTCAATCAGCCCCAGCATTTT
-	medium-sized	TRBV7-9	TRBJ1-1	CASSRQGEAFF	TGTGCCAGCAGCAGGCAGGGTGAAGCTTTCTTT
-	-	TRBV6-5	TRBJ2-1	CASRTRLGGHNEQFF	TGTGCCAGCAGAACAAGACTAGGAGGCCACAATGAGCAGTTCTTC
TRBD1	once	TRBV11-2	TRBJ1-4	CASSPPGQGGEKLFF	TGTGCCAGCAGCCCTCCGGGACAGGGGGGTGAAAAACTGTTTTTT
-	-	TRBV19	TRBJ1-5	CASSNKTGFWDQPQHF	TGTGCCAGTAGTAACAAAACAGGGTTTTGGGATCAGCCCCAGCATTTT
-	-	TRBV6-6	TRBJ2-2	CASTGQVLTGELFF	TGTGCCAGCACCGGACAAGTACTTACCGGGGAGCTGTTTTTT
-	-	TRBV7-3	TRBJ1-1	CASRTTGGGTEAFF	TGTGCCAGCAGGACAACCGGGGGTGGCACTGAAGCTTTCTTT
-	-	TRBV4-3	TRBJ2-2	CASSQEYIPGGGELFF	TGCGCCAGCAGCCAAGAATACATCCCTGGAGGCGGGGAGCTGTTTTTT
TRBD2	-	TRBV3-1/TRBV3-2	TRBJ2-3	CASSPRGAGGPHTQYF	TGTGCCAGCAGCCCCCGGGGCGCGGGAGGGCCTCATACGCAGTATTTT
TRBD2	-	TRBV5-6	TRBJ2-4	CASSFTSGRAVAKNIQYF	TGTGCCAGCAGCTTTACTAGCGGGAGGGCCGTAGCCAAAAACATTCAGTACTTC
-	-	TRBV28	TRBJ2-7	CGAGNSYEQYF	TGCGGAGCGGGTAACTCCTACGAGCAGTACTTC
TRBD2	-	TRBV5-1	TRBJ2-5	CASSLDLAGAIETQYF	TGCGCCAGCAGCTTGGATCTAGCGGGAGCAATAGAGACCCAGTACTTC
-	-	TRBV6-6	TRBJ2-7	CASSRQNYEQYF	TGTGCCAGCAGTCGGCAGAATTACGAGCAGTACTTC
-	once	TRBV4-3	TRBJ1-2	CASSLTGGEGRGYTF	TGCGCCAGCAGCCTAACGGGAGGAGAGGGACGGGGCTACACCTTC
TRBD1	-	TRBV5-8	TRBJ1-1	CASSSDRETEAFF	TGTGCCAGCAGCTCGGACAGGGAAACTGAAGCTTTCTTT
-	-	TRBV12-3/TRBV12-4	TRBJ1-3	CASRRNAGNTIYF	TGTGCCAGCCGCAGGAACGCAGGAAACACCATATATTTT
-	-	TRBV19	TRBJ2-6	CASSMGRANSGANVLTF	TGTGCCAGTAGTATGGGCAGGGCCAACTCTGGGGCCAACGTCCTGACTTTC
TRBD1	-	TRBV7-2	TRBJ2-7	CASSLGQGFYEQYF	TGTGCCAGCAGCCTAGGACAGGGATTTTACGAGCAGTACTTC
-	-	TRBV7-2	TRBJ2-2	CASSLMGANTGELFF	TGTGCCAGCAGCTTAATGGGCGCGAACACCGGGGAGCTGTTTTTT
TRBD1	-	TRBV11-2	TRBJ1-5	CASSSTTGGPAQHF	TGTGCCAGCAGCTCCACTACAGGGGGCCCAGCCCAGCATTTT
-	-	TRBV9	TRBJ2-2	CASSAGTGELFF	TGTGCCAGCAGCGCGGGTACCGGGGAGCTGTTTTTT
TRBD1	once	TRBV27	TRBJ1-5	CASSSSGTGNQPQHF	TGTGCCAGCAGTTCCTCCGGGACAGGCAATCAGCCCCAGCATTTT
-	-	TRBV4-1	TRBJ1-5	CASSQDLTGNSNQPQHF	TGCGCCAGCAGCCAAGACCTGACAGGCAATAGCAATCAGCCCCAGCATTTT
-	-	TRBV7-8	TRBJ2-2	CASSLFGTNTGELFF	TGTGCCAGCAGCTTATTCGGGACGAACACCGGGGAGCTGTTTTTT
TRBD1	-	TRBV4-3	TRBJ2-3	CASSQRTGRTDTQYF	TGCGCCAGCAGCCAAAGGACAGGGCGCACAGATACGCAGTATTTT
-	-	TRBV24-1	TRBJ1-2	CATSGTGRGGGYTF	TGTGCCACCAGTGGCACAGGGAGGGGAGGCGGCTACACCTTC
TRBD2	-	TRBV15	TRBJ2-3	CATSRDRAGGPDTQYF	TGTGCCACCAGCAGAGACCGAGCGGGAGGCCCAGATACGCAGTATTTT
-	-	TRBV30	TRBJ2-6	CAWRPGLLLDGANVLTF	TGTGCCTGGAGGCCGGGGTTGCTTCTCGACGGGGCCAACGTCCTGACTTTC
-	-	TRBV24-1	TRBJ1-2	CATSEGQYYGYTF	TGTGCCACCAGTGAGGGGCAGTACTATGGCTACACCTTC
-	-	TRBV11-2	TRBJ2-5	CASSLFSLLRKETQYF	TGTGCCAGCAGCTTATTTAGCCTATTACGGAAAGAGACCCAGTACTTC
TRBD2	-	TRBV10-3	TRBJ2-1	CATGTMPYNEQFF	TGTGCCACTGGGACTATGCCCTACAATGAGCAGTTCTTC
-	-	TRBV5-5	TRBJ2-1	CASSSISYNEQFF	TGTGCCAGCAGCTCTATATCCTACAATGAGCAGTTCTTC
-	-	TRBV21-1	TRBJ2-5	CASTPPHTREETQYF	TGTGCCAGCACCCCCCCCCACACACGGGAAGAGACCCAGTACTTC
TRBD1	-	TRBV5-5	TRBJ1-2	CASTQGDYGYTF	TGTGCCAGCACCCAGGGGGACTATGGCTACACCTTC
-	-	TRBV5-1	TRBJ2-1	CASSLAGLYNEQFF	TGCGCCAGCAGCTTGGCGGGACTTTACAATGAGCAGTTCTTC
TRBD1	-	TRBV27	TRBJ2-7	CASSPRDRVYEQYF	TGTGCCAGCAGTCCTCGGGACAGAGTCTACGAGCAGTACTTC
-	few	TRBV11-2	TRBJ2-3	CASSLEAGWDTQYF	TGTGCCAGCAGCTTAGAAGCAGGGTGGGATACGCAGTATTTT
-	-	TRBV11-3	TRBJ1-5	CASSPTGGISNQPQHF	TGTGCCAGCAGCCCGACGGGAGGGATTAGCAATCAGCCCCAGCATTTT
-	-	TRBV5-1	TRBJ2-1	CASMTAGLNEQFF	TGCGCCAGCATGACGGCGGGCCTCAATGAGCAGTTCTTC
TRBD2	-	TRBV6-5	TRBJ2-4	CASSYKLAGLGGIQYF	TGTGCCAGCAGTTATAAACTAGCGGGGCTAGGGGGCATTCAGTACTTC
-	-	TRBV7-9	TRBJ1-1	CASSLVVNTEAFF	TGTGCCAGCAGCTTAGTAGTAAATACTGAAGCTTTCTTT
-	few	TRBV2	TRBJ2-1	CASSEALRGSLSYNEQFF	TGTGCCAGCAGTGAAGCGCTTCGAGGGAGTTTGAGCTACAATGAGCAGTTCTTC
-	-	TRBV18	TRBJ2-6	CASSSTGPSFSGANVLTF	TGTGCCAGCTCATCGACGGGTCCTTCCTTCTCTGGGGCCAACGTCCTGACTTTC
-	once	TRBV6-2/TRBV6-3	TRBJ2-1	CASSYSELDSAYNEQFF	TGTGCCAGCAGTTACTCGGAATTAGACAGCGCCTACAATGAGCAGTTCTTC
-	-	TRBV7-2	TRBJ2-5	CASSPSYQETQYF	TGTGCCAGCAGCCCCTCGTACCAAGAGACCCAGTACTTC
TRBD1	-	TRBV4-3	TRBJ2-7	CASKGTGHEQYF	TGCGCCAGCAAGGGGACAGGGCACGAGCAGTACTTC
-	-	TRBV13	TRBJ2-2	CASSFGTVSTGELFF	TGTGCCAGCAGCTTCGGAACAGTCAGCACCGGGGAGCTGTTTTTT
-	once	TRBV9	TRBJ1-6	CASSARGASNSPLHF	TGTGCCAGCAGCGCCCGGGGTGCTTCTAATTCACCCCTCCACTTT
-	-	TRBV28	TRBJ1-6	CASSLNRVSPLHF	TGTGCCAGCAGTCTGAACAGGGTATCACCCCTCCACTTT
TRBD1	once	TRBV11-2	TRBJ2-7	CASSLWTGEGEQYF	TGTGCCAGCAGCCTCTGGACAGGGGAAGGCGAGCAGTACTTC
-	-	TRBV6-4	TRBJ2-2	CASSDSGTGELFF	TGTGCCAGCAGTGATAGTGGCACCGGGGAGCTGTTTTTT